One and the same sample provided the 25 T cell receptor beta chains below, sequenced in a study of T cells in severe cutaneous drug reactions. TCR subtype-specific primers in iRepertoire multiplex PCR prepared libraries for bulk and single-cell sequencing. From the multiplex PCR reads, TCRdb lists one entry per CDR3 protein and no DNA. The sample includes roughly 5,400 distinct CDR3 sequences. The patients sequenced had a carbamazepine-induced Stevens-Johnson syndrome or toxic epidermal necrolysis reaction. The sample taken for sequencing was PBMCs. Receptors originate from a human donor with a severe cutaneous adverse drug reaction.

By frequency, this clonotype registers medium-sized (0.01 to 0.1%). The chain combines TRBV4-1 with TRBJ2-7; TCRdb's D call of TRBD2 is untestable without DNA. Germline-derived CDR1 and CDR2 are MGHRA and YSYEKL. The CDR3 loop spans 15 amino acids. This CDR3 reads CASSQDPGQAYEQYF.

The chain has TRBV5-6 and TRBJ1-4; TCRdb lists TRBD1, though no DNA is available to test this call. The length of the CDR3 is 17 residues. Germline V gives CDR1 SGHDT, CDR2 YYEEEE. CDR3 loop: CASSPGTSVRFEEKLFF.

Considering frequency, this clonotype is medium-sized. This chain joins TRBV28 and TRBJ1-1. The CDR3 is made up of 11 amino acids. The germline V gene encodes CDR1 MDHEN and CDR2 SYDVKM. The CDR3 here is CASSFNTEAFF. Looking up the rest from reference TRBV28 and TRBJ1-1 gives the full variable domain: DVKVTQSSRYLVKRTGEKVFLECVQDMDHENMFWYRQDPGLGLRLIYFSYDVKMKEKGDIPEGYSVSREKKERFSLILESASTNQTSMYLCASSFNTEAFFGQGTRLTVV.

The chain carries TRBV12-3 or TRBV12-4 and TRBJ1-1; TCRdb proposes TRBD1, but this gene call is untestable without DNA. The CDR3 totals 14 residues. This CDR3 is CASSNAGGGTEAFF.

The chain carries TRBV11-2 and TRBJ1-1; checking the TCRdb D call of TRBD1 is not possible without DNA. Germline V gene data show CDR1 as SGHAT and CDR2 as FQNNGV. This CDR3 comprises 14 residues. CDR3 region: CASTLKVDRVEAFF.

This clonotype registers medium-sized by frequency. This sequence joins TRBV28 and TRBJ1-5; TCRdb picks TRBD1, but there is no DNA to check that call. The germline V gene encodes CDR1 MDHEN and CDR2 SYDVKM. The CDR3 covers 15 residues. This CDR3 is CASSLPPTGYQPQHF. Using reference TRBV28 and TRBJ1-5 for the parts outside the CDR3, the full variable domain is DVKVTQSSRYLVKRTGEKVFLECVQDMDHENMFWYRQDPGLGLRLIYFSYDVKMKEKGDIPEGYSVSREKKERFSLILESASTNQTSMYLCASSLPPTGYQPQHFGDGTRLSIL.

This clonotype is labeled medium-sized based on frequency. The chain recombines TRBV4-3 with TRBJ2-3. Germline CDR1 LGHNA, CDR2 YSLEER. This CDR3 contains 14 residues. The CDR3: CASSQDQSTDTQYF.

Considering frequency, this clonotype is medium-sized. The chain combines TRBV27 with TRBJ2-5; TCRdb designates TRBD1, a call that cannot be tested without DNA. The CDR3 extends over 14 amino acids. Germline assignment: CDR1 MNHEY and CDR2 SMNVEV (reference sequence). The CDR3 spells CASSSSRPGIIQYF.

By frequency, this clonotype is medium-sized. The chain recombines TRBV27 with TRBJ2-7; TCRdb designates TRBD2, a call that cannot be tested without DNA. CDR1 is MNHEY and CDR2 is SMNVEV in the germline V gene (reference sequence). CDR3 length equals 13 residues. The CDR3 sequence is CASSRSRVHEQYF.

The rearrangement links TRBV3-1 to TRBJ2-7; TCRdb calls TRBD2, which cannot be checked without DNA. Looked up from germline, CDR1 is LGHDT and CDR2 is YNNKEL (reference sequence). This CDR3 comprises 15 residues. This CDR3 is CASSSSDRPPWEQYF.

The chain joins TRBV9 to TRBJ2-1; TCRdb selects TRBD2, and the lack of DNA leaves this call unchecked. The V gene's germline CDR1 is SGDLS and CDR2 YYNGEE. CDR3 length equals 16 residues. CDR3 residues: CASSSGTSGIYNEQFF. The complete variable domain, with remaining parts taken from reference TRBV9 and TRBJ2-1, reads DSGVTQTPKHLITATGQRVTLRCSPRSGDLSVYWYQQSLDQGLQFLIQYYNGEERAKGNILERFSAQQFPDLHSELNLSSLELGDSALYFCASSSGTSGIYNEQFFGPGTRLTVL.

The V gene is TRBV20-1, the J gene TRBJ2-7. The CDR3 is 14 amino acids. Germline assignment: CDR1 DFQATT and CDR2 SNEGSKA (reference sequence). This chain's CDR3 is CSARTLAENYEQCF.

The chain carries TRBV12-3 or TRBV12-4 and TRBJ2-2; lacking DNA, the TRBD1 call made by TCRdb goes unchecked. The CDR3 covers 15 residues. The chain's CDR3 is CASSLGQGAQGELFF.

By frequency, this clonotype registers medium-sized. The genes are TRBV18 and TRBJ2-3; TCRdb proposes TRBD1, but this gene call is untestable without DNA. Germline V gives CDR1 KGHSH, CDR2 LQKENI. This CDR3 comprises 14 residues. CDR3 sequence: CASSPGADTDTQYF.

This clonotype is deemed medium-sized by its frequency. The chain joins TRBV6-1 to TRBJ2-1. The CDR3 covers 15 residues. The germline V gene has CDR1 MNHNS and CDR2 SASEGT. CDR3 residues: CASSPKRSSYNEQFF.

This clonotype is classed as medium-sized (0.01 to 0.1%) by frequency. V and J are TRBV5-5 and TRBJ2-7. The CDR3 is 11 amino acids. Germline CDR1 and CDR2: SGHKS and YYEKEE (reference sequence). The CDR3 reads CASSSSYEQYF. Combining the CDR3 with reference TRBV5-5 and TRBJ2-7 gives the whole variable domain DAGVTQSPTHLIKTRGQQVTLRCSPISGHKSVSWYQQVLGQGPQFIFQYYEKEERGRGNFPDRFSARQFPNYSSELNVNALLLGDSALYLCASSSSYEQYFGPGTRLTVT.

This clonotype ranks as medium-sized (0.01 to 0.1%) in terms of frequency. The chain couples TRBV6-5 to TRBJ1-2; without DNA, the TCRdb call of TRBD1 cannot be checked. Germline CDR1 is MNHEY and CDR2 is SVGAGI. This CDR3 spans 15 amino acids. The CDR3 sequence: CASSYGTGDGYGYTF.

This clonotype ranks as medium-sized in terms of frequency. V and J are TRBV6-5 and TRBJ2-7; TCRdb returns TRBD2, unconfirmable since there is no DNA. The CDR3 consists of 15 residues. Germline V gene sequence: CDR1 MNHEY, CDR2 SVGAGI. This CDR3 is CASSYSGGITYEQYF.

The chain carries TRBV28 and TRBJ2-6. Germline V CDR1 and CDR2: MDHEN, SYDVKM. The CDR3 is made up of 14 amino acids. The chain's CDR3 is CASSEPSGANVLTF.

By frequency, this clonotype registers hyperexpanded (1% or more). The genes are TRBV6-5 and TRBJ1-1; TCRdb's D gene call, TRBD1, goes unchecked for lack of DNA. CDR1 MNHEY and CDR2 SVGAGI come from the germline V gene. The CDR3 runs 16 residues. The CDR3 is CASSYSIETENTEAFF.

The gene calls are TRBV4-1 and TRBJ2-7; there is no DNA to check the TCRdb D call of TRBD2. CDR1 is MGHRA and CDR2 is YSYEKL in the germline V gene. This CDR3 comprises 14 residues. The CDR3 reads CASSPTSGRSEQYF.

This CDR3 reads CASSQPDRCPLSGNQPQHF. J is TRBJ1-5 and V is TRBV4-3; checking the TCRdb D call of TRBD1 is not possible without DNA. The CDR3 is 19 amino acids. CDR1 LGHNA and CDR2 YSLEER come from the germline V gene.

The chain employs TRBV4-1 and TRBJ2-7; TCRdb selects TRBD1, and the lack of DNA leaves this call unchecked. Germline CDR1 reads MGHRA; CDR2 reads YSYEKL. The CDR3 consists of 13 residues. The CDR3 region is CASSQGAKYEQYF.

The CDR3 protein is CAIGRLAGTYEQYF. This chain links TRBV10-3 with TRBJ2-7; the D call from TCRdb, TRBD2, cannot be confirmed without DNA. The CDR3 loop spans 14 amino acids. Germline V gene sequence: CDR1 ENHRY, CDR2 SYGVKD.

This chain uses TRBV5-1 with TRBJ1-1; TCRdb selects TRBD1, and the lack of DNA leaves this call unchecked. Germline V lookup: CDR1 SGHRS, CDR2 YFSETQ. The CDR3 is 17 residues long. CDR3: CASRKRQGEKGNTEAFF.